This T cell receptor (beta chain) is from a study of identical twins. Germline lookup yields CDR1 MDHEN and CDR2 SYDVKM. CDR3 size: 16 residues. V was pared by 5 bases and J by 3 bases, with 6 bases of the junction left unmatched. TCRdb independently ran MiXCR on the 5' RACE reads; one entry per CDR3 protein. This table has some 600,000 distinct CDR3 sequences, 7% to 7.5% appearing once. This clonotype has only a few counts. Another study also made use of these data, one on yellow fever vaccine responses in identical twins.

The sequencing input was PBMCs. The genes are TRBV28 and TRBJ2-7; 14 bases fit TRBD2. The clonotype comes from a woman younger than 35 in good health. The CDR3 DNA follows: TGTGCCAGCAGTGTCGTGACTAGCGGGAGGGACTACGAGCAGTACTTC. Its translation: CASSVVTSGRDYEQYF.